Listed below are T cell receptor beta chains from one sample, sequenced in a study of Graves' ophthalmopathy and Graves' hyperthyroidism. TCRdb analysed the multiplex PCR reads with MiXCR anew, one entry per CDR3 protein. This repertoire shows over 150,000 distinct CDR3 sequences, 30% to 45% found once; its top ten account for about 6%. The sequencing sample was made of peripheral blood. The receptor set was obtained from a woman in her thirties or forties with Graves' ophthalmopathy. Each CDR3 is given with its conserved first and last residue. D genes are given only for firm matches. The size of a clone is reported for some rows only, either as once, few or many, or as a class for expanded clones.

J gene,clone size,D gene,V gene,CDR3 protein,CDR3 DNA
TRBJ1-5,many,TRBD1,TRBV2,CASSLVTGDQPQHF,TGTGCCAGCAGTCTGGTGACAGGGGATCAGCCCCAGCATTTT
TRBJ1-2,many,-,TRBV20-1,CSASLTGASSNYGYTF,TGCAGTGCTAGTCTAACGGGCGCCTCCTCCAACTATGGCTACACCTTC
TRBJ2-7,-,TRBD2,TRBV6-2/TRBV6-3,CASRPGTSGGSYEQYF,TGTGCCAGCAGGCCTGGGACTAGCGGGGGGTCCTACGAGCAGTACTTC
TRBJ2-7,-,-,TRBV27,CASSESDRFSNEQYF,TGTGCCAGCAGTGAATCCGACAGGTTCTCCAACGAGCAGTACTTC
TRBJ1-1,-,-,TRBV12-3/TRBV12-4,CASSDSRGGRTEAFF,TGTGCCAGCAGTGATTCGCGGGGGGGGCGGACTGAAGCTTTCTTT
TRBJ1-1,-,-,TRBV6-2/TRBV6-3,CASRYSDRSTEAFF,TGTGCCAGCAGATATTCCGACAGATCAACTGAAGCTTTCTTT
TRBJ2-2,many,-,TRBV6-1,CASNPPGAWTGELFF,TGTGCCAGCAATCCACCGGGAGCTTGGACCGGGGAGCTGTTTTTT
TRBJ1-2,many,-,TRBV19,CASSMPGTYGYTF,TGTGCCAGTAGTATGCCAGGGACCTATGGCTACACCTTC
TRBJ2-7,-,TRBD2,TRBV5-1,CASSQSGVLGHEQYF,TGCGCCAGCAGCCAAAGCGGGGTCCTGGGTCACGAGCAGTACTTC
TRBJ1-5,few,-,TRBV12-3/TRBV12-4,CASSLGLGSNQPQHF,TGTGCCAGCAGTTTAGGTCTGGGGAGCAATCAGCCCCAGCATTTT